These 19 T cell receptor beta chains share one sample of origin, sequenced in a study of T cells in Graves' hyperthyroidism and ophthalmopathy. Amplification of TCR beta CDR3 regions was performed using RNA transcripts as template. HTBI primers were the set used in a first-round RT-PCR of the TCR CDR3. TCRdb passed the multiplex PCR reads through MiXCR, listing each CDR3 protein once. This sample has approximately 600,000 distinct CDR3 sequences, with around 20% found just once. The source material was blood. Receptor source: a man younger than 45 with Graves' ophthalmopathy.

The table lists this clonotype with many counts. CDR3 sequence (DNA): TGTGCCAGCAGCCAGCCGGGACAGGGGGAAGAGACCCAGTACTTC. It encodes CASSQPGQGEETQYF. This rearrangement joins TRBV4-2 to TRBJ2-5; 11 bases fit TRBD1. The germline V gene encodes CDR1 LGHNA and CDR2 YNFKEQ. V shed 3 bases, J shed 3 bases, and the junction held 3 bases outside the gene matches. There are 15 residues in the CDR3.

This chain's CDR3 is CASSLGYSGTSYNEQFF. The DNA for the CDR3 is TGTGCCAGCAGTTTAGGTTATAGCGGGACCTCCTACAATGAGCAGTTCTTC. The V gene is TRBV12-3 or TRBV12-4, the J gene TRBJ2-1; 8 bases match TRBD2. The CDR3 is 17 residues long. Trimming took 1 base from V and 0 from J; bases not matched to a gene: 5.

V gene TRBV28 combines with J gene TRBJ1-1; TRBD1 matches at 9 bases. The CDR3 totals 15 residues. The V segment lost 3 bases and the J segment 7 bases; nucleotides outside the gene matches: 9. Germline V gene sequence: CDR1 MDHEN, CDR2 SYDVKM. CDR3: CASSLGTGPPNEAFF. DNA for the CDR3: TGTGCCAGCAGTTTGGGGACAGGGCCACCCAATGAAGCTTTCTTT. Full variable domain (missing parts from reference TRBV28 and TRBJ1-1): DVKVTQSSRYLVKRTGEKVFLECVQDMDHENMFWYRQDPGLGLRLIYFSYDVKMKEKGDIPEGYSVSREKKERFSLILESASTNQTSMYLCASSLGTGPPNEAFFGQGTRLTVV.

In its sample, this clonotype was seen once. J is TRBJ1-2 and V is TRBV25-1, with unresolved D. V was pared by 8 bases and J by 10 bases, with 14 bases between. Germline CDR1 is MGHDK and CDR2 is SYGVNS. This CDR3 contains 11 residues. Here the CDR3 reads CASGSALPYTF. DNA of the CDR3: TGTGCCAGCGGGTCGGCCCTACCCTACACCTTC.

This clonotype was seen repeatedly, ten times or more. The CDR3 nucleotides are TGTGCCAGCAGGCGCGGGACTAGCGGGAGTTACAATGAGCAGTTCTTC. It translates to CASRRGTSGSYNEQFF. The J gene is TRBJ2-1, the V gene TRBV28; TRBD2 matches at 14 bases. The CDR3 runs 16 residues. Germline values: CDR1 MDHEN, CDR2 SYDVKM. V lost 6 bases to trimming and J lost 4 bases; unmatched junction nucleotides: 5. The entire variable domain, with the rest obtained from reference TRBV28 and TRBJ2-1, is as follows: DVKVTQSSRYLVKRTGEKVFLECVQDMDHENMFWYRQDPGLGLRLIYFSYDVKMKEKGDIPEGYSVSREKKERFSLILESASTNQTSMYLCASRRGTSGSYNEQFFGPGTRLTVL.

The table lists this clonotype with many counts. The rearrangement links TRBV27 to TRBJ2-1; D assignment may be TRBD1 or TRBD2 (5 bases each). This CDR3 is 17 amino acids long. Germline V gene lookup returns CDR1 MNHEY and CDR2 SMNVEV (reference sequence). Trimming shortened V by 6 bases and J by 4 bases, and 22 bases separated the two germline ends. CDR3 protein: CASRGPRGPPRYNEQFF. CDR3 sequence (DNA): TGTGCCAGCAGGGGGCCGCGAGGGCCCCCTCGTTACAATGAGCAGTTCTTC.

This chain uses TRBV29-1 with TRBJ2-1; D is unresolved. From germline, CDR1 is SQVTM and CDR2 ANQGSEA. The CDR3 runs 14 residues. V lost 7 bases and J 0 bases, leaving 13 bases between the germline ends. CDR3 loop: CSALPIDSYNEQFF. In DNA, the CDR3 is TGCAGCGCCCTCCCCATAGACTCCTACAATGAGCAGTTCTTC.

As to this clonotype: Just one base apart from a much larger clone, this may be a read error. CDR3 protein: CAISEWTDTQYF. The CDR3 DNA reads as TGTGCCATCAGTGAGTGGACAGATACGCAGTATTTT. This sequence joins TRBV10-3 and TRBJ2-3; no firm D call. This CDR3 has 12 amino acids. V was trimmed by 1 base and J by 3 bases, leaving 2 bases between them. Per the germline V gene, CDR1 is ENHRY and CDR2 is SYGVKD.

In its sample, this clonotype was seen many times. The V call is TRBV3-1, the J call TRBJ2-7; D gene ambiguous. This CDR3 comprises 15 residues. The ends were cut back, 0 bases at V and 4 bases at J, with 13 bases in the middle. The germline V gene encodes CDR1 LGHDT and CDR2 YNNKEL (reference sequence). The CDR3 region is CASSQDRQSPYEQYF. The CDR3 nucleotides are TGTGCCAGCAGCCAAGATAGGCAGAGTCCATACGAGCAGTACTTC.

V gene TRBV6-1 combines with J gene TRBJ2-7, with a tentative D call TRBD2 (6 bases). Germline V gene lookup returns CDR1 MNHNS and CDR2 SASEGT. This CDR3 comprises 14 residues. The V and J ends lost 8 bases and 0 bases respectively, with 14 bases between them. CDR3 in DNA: TGTGCCAGCTATAGACGGGGGAACTCCTACGAGCAGTACTTC. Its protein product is CASYRRGNSYEQYF.

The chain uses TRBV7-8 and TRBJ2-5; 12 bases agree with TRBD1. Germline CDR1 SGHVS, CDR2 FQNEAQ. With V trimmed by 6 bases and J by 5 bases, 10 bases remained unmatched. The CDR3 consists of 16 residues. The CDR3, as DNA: TGTGCCAGCAGTAGCGGGGACAGGGGGCGCCGGGAGACCCAGTACTTC. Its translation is CASSSGDRGRRETQYF.

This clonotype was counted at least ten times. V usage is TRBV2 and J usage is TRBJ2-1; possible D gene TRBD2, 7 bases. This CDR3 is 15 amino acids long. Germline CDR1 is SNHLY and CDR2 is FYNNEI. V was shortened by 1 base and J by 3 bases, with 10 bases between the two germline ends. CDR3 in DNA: TGTGCCAGCAGTGAAGGAGCGGGACACTACAATGAGCAGTTCTTC. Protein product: CASSEGAGHYNEQFF.

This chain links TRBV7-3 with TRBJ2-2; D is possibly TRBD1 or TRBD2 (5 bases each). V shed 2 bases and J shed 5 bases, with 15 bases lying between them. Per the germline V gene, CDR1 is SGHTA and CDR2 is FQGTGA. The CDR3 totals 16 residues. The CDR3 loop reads CASSLPGDPITGELFF. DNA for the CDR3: TGTGCCAGCAGCTTACCCGGGGACCCAATTACCGGGGAGCTGTTTTTT.

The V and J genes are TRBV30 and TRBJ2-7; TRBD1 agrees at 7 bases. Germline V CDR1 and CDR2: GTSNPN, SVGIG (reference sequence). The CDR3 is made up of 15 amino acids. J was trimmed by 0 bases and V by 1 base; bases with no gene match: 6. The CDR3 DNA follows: TGTGCCTGGAGTGACCCGACAGGGTCCTCCTACGAGCAGTACTTC. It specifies CAWSDPTGSSYEQYF.

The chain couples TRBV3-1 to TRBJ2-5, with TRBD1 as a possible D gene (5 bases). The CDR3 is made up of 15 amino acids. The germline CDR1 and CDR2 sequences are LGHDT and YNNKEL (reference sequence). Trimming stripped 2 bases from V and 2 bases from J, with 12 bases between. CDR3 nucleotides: TGTGCCAGCAGCCAAATTACAGGCAGACAAGAGACCCAGTACTTC. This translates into CASSQITGRQETQYF.

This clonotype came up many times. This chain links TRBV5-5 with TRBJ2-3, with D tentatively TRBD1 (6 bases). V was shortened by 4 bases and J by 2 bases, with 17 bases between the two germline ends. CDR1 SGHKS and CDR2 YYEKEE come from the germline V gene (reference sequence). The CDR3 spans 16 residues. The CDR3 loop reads CASSEPGHMNTDTQYF. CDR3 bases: TGTGCCAGCAGCGAACCGGGACACATGAACACAGATACGCAGTATTTT.

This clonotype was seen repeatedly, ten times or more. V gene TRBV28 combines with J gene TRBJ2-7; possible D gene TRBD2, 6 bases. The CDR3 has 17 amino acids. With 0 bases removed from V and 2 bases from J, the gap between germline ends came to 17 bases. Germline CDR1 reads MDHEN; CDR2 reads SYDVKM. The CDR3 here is CASSLWWGVRSTYEQYF. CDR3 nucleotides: TGTGCCAGCAGTTTATGGTGGGGGGTGCGGTCTACCTACGAGCAGTACTTC.

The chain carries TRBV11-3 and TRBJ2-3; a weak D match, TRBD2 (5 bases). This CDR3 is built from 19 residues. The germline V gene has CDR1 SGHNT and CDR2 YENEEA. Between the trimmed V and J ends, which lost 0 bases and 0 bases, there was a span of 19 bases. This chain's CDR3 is CASSLDREKRQTSTDTQYF. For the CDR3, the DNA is TGTGCCAGCAGCTTAGATCGGGAAAAGCGGCAAACTAGCACAGATACGCAGTATTTT.

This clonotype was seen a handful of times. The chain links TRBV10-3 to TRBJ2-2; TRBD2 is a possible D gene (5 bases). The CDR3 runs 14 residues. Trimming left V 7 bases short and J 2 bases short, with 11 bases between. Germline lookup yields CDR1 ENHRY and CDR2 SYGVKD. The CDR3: CAIMASPNTGELFF. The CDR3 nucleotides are TGTGCCATCATGGCTAGCCCTAACACCGGGGAGCTGTTTTTT.